This TCR beta chain originates from a study of blood T cell repertoires in COVID-19. CDR1 SGHRS and CDR2 YFSETQ come from the germline V gene. V dropped 7 bases and J dropped 5; count of bases not matched to a gene: 14. This CDR3 region has 15 residues. Clones were sequenced by immunoSEQ multiplex PCR, and TCRdb holds only the in-frame ones, with some missing. The sample lists 95,000 to 150,000 clones, around 85% occurring once. The chain is built from TRBV5-1 and TRBJ2-5; TRBD1 matches at 7 bases. The clonotype originates from a woman older than 75 with COVID-19, enrolled during active disease. The source material was peripheral blood. CDR3 protein: CASRPSPTGQETQYF. The CDR3 DNA reads TGCGCCAGCCGACCAAGTCCGACAGGGCAGGAGACCCAGTACTTC.